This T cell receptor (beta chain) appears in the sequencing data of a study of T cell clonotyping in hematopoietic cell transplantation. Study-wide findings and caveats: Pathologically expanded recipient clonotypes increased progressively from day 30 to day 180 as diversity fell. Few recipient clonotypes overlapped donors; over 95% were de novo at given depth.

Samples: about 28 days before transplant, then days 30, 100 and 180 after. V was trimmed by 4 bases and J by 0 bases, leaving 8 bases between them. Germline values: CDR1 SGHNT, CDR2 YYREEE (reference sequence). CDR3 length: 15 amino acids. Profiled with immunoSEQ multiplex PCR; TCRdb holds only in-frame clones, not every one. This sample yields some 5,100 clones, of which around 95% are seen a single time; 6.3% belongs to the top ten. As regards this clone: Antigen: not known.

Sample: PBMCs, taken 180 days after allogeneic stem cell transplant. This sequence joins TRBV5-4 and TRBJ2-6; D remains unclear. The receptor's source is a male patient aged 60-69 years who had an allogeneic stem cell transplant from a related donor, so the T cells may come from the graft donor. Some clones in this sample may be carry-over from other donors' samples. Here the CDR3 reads CASSTRSSGANVLTF. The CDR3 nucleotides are TGTGCCAGCAGCACCCGGTCCTCTGGGGCCAACGTCCTGACTTTC.